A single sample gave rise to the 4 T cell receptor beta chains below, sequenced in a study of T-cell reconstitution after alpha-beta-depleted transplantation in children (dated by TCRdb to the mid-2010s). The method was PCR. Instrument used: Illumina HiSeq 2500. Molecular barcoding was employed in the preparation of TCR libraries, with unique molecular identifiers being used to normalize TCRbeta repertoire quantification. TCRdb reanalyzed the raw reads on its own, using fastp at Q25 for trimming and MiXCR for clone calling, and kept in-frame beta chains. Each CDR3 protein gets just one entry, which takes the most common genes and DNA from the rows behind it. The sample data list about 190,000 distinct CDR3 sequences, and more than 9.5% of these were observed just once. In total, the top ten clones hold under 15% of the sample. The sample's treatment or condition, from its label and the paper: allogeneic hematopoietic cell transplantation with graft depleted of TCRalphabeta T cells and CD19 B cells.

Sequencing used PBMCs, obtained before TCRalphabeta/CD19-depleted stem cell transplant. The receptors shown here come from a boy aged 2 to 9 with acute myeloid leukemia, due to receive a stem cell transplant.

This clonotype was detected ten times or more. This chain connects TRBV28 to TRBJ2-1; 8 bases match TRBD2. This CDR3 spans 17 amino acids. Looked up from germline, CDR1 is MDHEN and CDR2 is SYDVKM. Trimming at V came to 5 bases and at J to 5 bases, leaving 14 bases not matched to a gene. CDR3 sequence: CASSPLVRAGVDNEQFF. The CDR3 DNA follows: TGTGCCAGCAGTCCCCTCGTGCGAGCGGGAGTGGACAATGAGCAGTTCTTC.

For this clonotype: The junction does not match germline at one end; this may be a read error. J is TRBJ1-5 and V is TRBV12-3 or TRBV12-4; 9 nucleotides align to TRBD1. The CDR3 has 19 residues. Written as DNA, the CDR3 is TGTACCAGCAGTTGGGAAGGGACAGGGACCTTTTATAGCAATCAGCCCCAGCATTTT. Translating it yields CTSSWEGTGTFYSNQPQHF.

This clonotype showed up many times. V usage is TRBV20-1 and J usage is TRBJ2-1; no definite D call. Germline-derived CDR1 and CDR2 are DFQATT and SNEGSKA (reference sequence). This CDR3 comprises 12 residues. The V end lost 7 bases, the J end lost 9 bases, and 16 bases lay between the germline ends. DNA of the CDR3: TGCAGTGGTTCCGTTTCGACTCGTGAGCAGTTCTTC. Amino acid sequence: CSGSVSTREQFF.

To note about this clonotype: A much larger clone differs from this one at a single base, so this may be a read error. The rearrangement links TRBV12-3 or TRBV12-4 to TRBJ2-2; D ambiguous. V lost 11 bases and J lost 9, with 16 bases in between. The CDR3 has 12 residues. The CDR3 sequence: CAGTWNARELFF. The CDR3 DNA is TGTGCCGGCACTTGGAACGCCCGGGAGCTGTTTTTT.